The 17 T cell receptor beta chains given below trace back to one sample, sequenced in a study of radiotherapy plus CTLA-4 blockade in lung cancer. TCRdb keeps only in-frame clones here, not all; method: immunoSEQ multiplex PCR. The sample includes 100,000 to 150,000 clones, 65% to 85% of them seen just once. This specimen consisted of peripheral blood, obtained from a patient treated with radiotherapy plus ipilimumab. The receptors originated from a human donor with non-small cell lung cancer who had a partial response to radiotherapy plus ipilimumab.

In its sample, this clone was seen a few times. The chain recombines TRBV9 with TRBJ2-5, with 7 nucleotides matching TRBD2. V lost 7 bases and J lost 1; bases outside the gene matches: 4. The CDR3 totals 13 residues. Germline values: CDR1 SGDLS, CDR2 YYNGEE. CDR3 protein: CASGGTTQETQYF. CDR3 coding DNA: TGTGCCAGCGGGGGGACTACCCAAGAGACCCAGTACTTC.

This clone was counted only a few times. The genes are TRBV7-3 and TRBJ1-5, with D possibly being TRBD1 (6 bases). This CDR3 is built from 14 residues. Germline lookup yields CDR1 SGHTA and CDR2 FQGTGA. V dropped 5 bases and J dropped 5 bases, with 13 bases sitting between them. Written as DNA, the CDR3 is TGTGCCAGCAGCGTCGGACAGCGTCATCAGCCCCAGCATTTT. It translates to CASSVGQRHQPQHF.

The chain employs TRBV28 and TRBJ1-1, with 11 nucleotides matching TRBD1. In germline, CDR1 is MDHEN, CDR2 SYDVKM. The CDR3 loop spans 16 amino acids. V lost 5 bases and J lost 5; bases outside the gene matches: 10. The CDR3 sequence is CASSLGQGAGRTEAFF. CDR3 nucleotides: TGTGCCAGCAGTCTTGGACAGGGGGCGGGACGGACTGAAGCTTTCTTT.

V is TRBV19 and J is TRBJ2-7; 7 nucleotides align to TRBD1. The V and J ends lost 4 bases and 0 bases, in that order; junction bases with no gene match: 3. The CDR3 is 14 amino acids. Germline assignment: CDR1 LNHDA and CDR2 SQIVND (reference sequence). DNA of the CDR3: TGTGCCAGTAGTACTGACAGGGACTCCTACGAGCAGTACGTC. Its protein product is CASSTDRDSYEQYV.

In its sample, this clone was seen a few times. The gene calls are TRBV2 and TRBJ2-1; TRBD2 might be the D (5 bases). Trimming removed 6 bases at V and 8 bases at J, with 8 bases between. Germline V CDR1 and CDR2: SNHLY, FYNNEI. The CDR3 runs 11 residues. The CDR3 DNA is TGTGCCAGCAGGTGGGGAGATGAGCAGTTCTTC. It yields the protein CASRWGDEQFF.

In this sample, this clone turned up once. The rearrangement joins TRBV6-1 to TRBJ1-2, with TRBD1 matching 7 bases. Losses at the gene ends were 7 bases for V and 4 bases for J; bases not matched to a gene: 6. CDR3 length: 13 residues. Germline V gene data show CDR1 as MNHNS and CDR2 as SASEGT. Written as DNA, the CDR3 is TGTGCCAGCACGAGACAGGGCCGCTATGGCTACACCTTC. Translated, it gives CASTRQGRYGYTF.

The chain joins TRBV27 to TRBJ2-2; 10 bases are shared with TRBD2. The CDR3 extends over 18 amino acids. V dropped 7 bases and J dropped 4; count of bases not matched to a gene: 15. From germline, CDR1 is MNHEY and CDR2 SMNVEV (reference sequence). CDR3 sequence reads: CASTAPISGRFVTGELFF. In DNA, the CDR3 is TGTGCCAGCACAGCCCCCATTAGCGGGAGGTTCGTCACCGGGGAGCTGTTTTTT.

CDR3 sequence reads: CAWSPGTSYNEQFF. The CDR3 bases are TGTGCCTGGAGTCCGGGGACATCCTACAATGAGCAGTTCTTC. The chain links TRBV30 to TRBJ2-1; a possible D gene is TRBD1 (6 bases). The germline V gene encodes CDR1 GTSNPN and CDR2 SVGIG (reference sequence). The length of the CDR3 is 14 residues. V was shortened by 2 bases and J by 1 base, with 9 bases between the two germline ends. Looking up the rest from reference TRBV30 and TRBJ2-1 gives the full variable domain: SQTIHQWPATLVQPVGSPLSLECTVEGTSNPNLYWYRQAAGRGLQLLFYSVGIGQISSEVPQNLSASRPQDRQFILSSKKLLLSDSGFYLCAWSPGTSYNEQFFGPGTRLTVL.

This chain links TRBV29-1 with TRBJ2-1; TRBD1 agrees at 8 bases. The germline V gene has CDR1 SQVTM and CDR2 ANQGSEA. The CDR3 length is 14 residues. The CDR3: CKVKRAGGLSEQFF. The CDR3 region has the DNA TGCAAAGTTAAACGGGCAGGGGGCTTATCTGAGCAGTTCTTC.

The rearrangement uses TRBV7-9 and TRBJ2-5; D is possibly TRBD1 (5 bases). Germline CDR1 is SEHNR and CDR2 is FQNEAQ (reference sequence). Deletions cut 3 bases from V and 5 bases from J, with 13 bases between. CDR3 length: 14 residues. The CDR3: CASSLAQGLETQYF. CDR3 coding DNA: TGTGCCAGCAGCTTGGCGCAGGGTCTTGAGACCCAGTACTTC.

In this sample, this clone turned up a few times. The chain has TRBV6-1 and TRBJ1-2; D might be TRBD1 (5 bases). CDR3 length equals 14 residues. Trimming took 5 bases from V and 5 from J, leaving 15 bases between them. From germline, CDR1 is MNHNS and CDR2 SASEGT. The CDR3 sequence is CASSPTPGRYGYTF. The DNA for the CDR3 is TGTGCCAGCAGTCCGACCCCAGGGAGGTATGGCTACACCTTC.

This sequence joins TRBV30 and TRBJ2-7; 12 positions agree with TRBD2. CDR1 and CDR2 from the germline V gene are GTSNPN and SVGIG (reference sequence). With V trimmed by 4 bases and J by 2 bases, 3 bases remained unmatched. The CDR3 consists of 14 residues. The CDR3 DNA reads TGTGCCTGGAAACTAGCGGGAGGAGCCTACGAGCAGTACTTC. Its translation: CAWKLAGGAYEQYF.

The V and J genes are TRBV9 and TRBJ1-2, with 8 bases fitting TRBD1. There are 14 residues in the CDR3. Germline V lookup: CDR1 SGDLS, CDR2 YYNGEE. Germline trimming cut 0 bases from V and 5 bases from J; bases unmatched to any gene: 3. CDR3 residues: CASSVDGQGYGYTF. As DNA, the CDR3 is TGTGCCAGCAGCGTAGATGGACAGGGTTATGGCTACACCTTC.

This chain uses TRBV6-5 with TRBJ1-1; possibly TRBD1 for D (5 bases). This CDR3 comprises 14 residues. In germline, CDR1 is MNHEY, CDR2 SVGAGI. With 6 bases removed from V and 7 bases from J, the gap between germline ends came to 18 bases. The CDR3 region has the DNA TGTGCCAGCAGCCTTGGTAGGGGCCGCGGTGAAGCTTTCTTT. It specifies CASSLGRGRGEAFF.

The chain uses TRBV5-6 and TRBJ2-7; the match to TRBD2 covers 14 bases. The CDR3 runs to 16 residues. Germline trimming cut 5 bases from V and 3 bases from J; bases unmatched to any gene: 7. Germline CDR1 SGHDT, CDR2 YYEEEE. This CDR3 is CASRPRTSGRNYEQYV. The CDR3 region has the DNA TGTGCCAGCAGACCGCGGACTAGCGGGAGGAACTACGAGCAGTACGTC.

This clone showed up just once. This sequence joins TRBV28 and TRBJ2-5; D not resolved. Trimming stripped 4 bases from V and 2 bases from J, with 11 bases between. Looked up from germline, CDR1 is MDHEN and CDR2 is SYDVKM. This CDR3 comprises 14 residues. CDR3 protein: CASSSHSAQETQYF. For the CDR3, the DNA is TGTGCCAGCAGTTCACATTCAGCGCAAGAGACCCAGTACTTC.

Here the CDR3 reads CASSLDRGGNTIYF. The CDR3 DNA follows: TGTGCCAGCAGCTTAGACAGGGGAGGAAACACCATATATTTT. This chain joins TRBV7-8 and TRBJ1-3, with TRBD1 matching 7 bases. Germline lookup yields CDR1 SGHVS and CDR2 FQNEAQ. With 1 base clipped from V and 4 bases from J, the junction kept 1 base outside the gene matches. The CDR3 has 14 amino acids.